This TCR beta chain originates from a study of technical replicates of blood from several donors. Germline lookup yields CDR1 SGHRS and CDR2 YFSETQ. Trimming pared 4 bases from V and 0 bases from J, leaving 17 bases between. The CDR3 contains 17 residues. Only in-frame clones appear in the TCRdb table, and some are missing; sequencing was by immunoSEQ multiplex PCR. In the table there are about 97,000 clones, approximately 95% of which are singletons. The sample taken for sequencing was T cells isolated from PBMCs. The receptor was isolated from a human donor in good health. The J gene is TRBJ1-3, the V gene TRBV5-1, with D possibly matching TRBD1 (6 bases). The CDR3 loop reads CASSGSTGGYSGNTIYF. The CDR3 nucleotides are TGCGCCAGCAGCGGCTCTACGGGGGGCTACTCTGGAAACACCATATATTTT. The full variable domain, with the rest looked up from reference TRBV5-1 and TRBJ1-3, is KAGVTQTPRYLIKTRGQQVTLSCSPISGHRSVSWYQQTPGQGLQFLFEYFSETQRNKGNFPGRFSGRQFSNSRSEMNVSTLELGDSALYLCASSGSTGGYSGNTIYFGEGSWLTVV.